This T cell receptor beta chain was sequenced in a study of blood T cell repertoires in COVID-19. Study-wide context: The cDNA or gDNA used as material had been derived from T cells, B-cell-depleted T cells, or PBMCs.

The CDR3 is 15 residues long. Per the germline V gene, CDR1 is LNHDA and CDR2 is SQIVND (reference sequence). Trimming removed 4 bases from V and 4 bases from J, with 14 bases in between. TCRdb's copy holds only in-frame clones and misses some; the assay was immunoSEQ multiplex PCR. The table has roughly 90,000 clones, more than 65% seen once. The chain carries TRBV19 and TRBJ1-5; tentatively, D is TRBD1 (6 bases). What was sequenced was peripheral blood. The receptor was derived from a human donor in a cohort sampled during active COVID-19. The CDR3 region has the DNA TGTGCCAGTAGTAGGGAGGGAGGACAGAATCAGCCCCAGCATTTT. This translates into CASSREGGQNQPQHF.